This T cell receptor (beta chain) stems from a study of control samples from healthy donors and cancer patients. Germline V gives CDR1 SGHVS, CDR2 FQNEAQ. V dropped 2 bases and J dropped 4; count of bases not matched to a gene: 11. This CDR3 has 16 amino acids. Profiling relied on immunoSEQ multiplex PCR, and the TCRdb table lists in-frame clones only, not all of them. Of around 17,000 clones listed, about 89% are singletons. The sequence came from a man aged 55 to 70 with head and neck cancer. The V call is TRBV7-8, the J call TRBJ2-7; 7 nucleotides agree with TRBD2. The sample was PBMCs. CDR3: CASSLNSAGRGYEQYF. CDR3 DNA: TGTGCCAGCAGCTTAAATTCTGCAGGGAGGGGTTACGAGCAGTACTTC.